This T cell receptor (beta chain) comes out of a study of beta chain features in type 1 diabetes (dated by TCRdb to the late 2010s). Context from the whole study: Mean age, gender distribution, total cell number and subset yield did not differ between patients and healthy donors. The study compared TCRB repertoires of sorted circulating CD4+ T cell subsets between recently diagnosed type 1 diabetes patients and matched healthy donors. Regulatory and stem cell-like memory subsets were isolated from only 8 patients and roughly 8 healthy donors, whereas naive and central memory subsets came from all 30 or so donors. Across all samples, about 110 million sorted cells were examined, and cell number per subset correlated strongly with RNA yield.

Broader findings and caveats from the paper: PCR may preferentially amplify shorter templates, but because patient and control samples were amplified and corrected together, any resulting skew would affect both groups equally. Because cDNA was sequenced instead of genomic DNA, activated cells with high expression could be over-represented, although the groups did not differ in activation or CD3 levels. In all four CD4+ subsets, TCRB CDR3 length was moderately but significantly shorter in type 1 diabetes patients. Naive, central memory and regulatory TCRB repertoires appeared to be more similar among patients than among healthy donors. Only small numbers of individuals were included in the HLA sub-analyses, which left unresolved whether HLA type had any influence on TCRB rearrangement. At VDJ recombination sites, patients with type 1 diabetes made fewer insertions and deleted more nucleotides, a pattern implying thymic rearrangement abnormalities.

Measured from the cysteine to the phenylalanine, the CDR3 is 15 residues long. CDR3 DNA only is kept here, 45 bases in frame from base 1. Looking up the germline V gene yields CDR1 SQVTM and CDR2 ANQGSEA. After removal of 5 bases from V and 4 bases from J, the junction retains 12 bases not matched to a gene. The High Capacity cDNA Reverse Transcription Kit was used to reverse transcribe all of the isolated RNA, meaning that expressed TCRB transcripts were what got sequenced. Deep immunoSEQ sequencing was applied to naive, central memory and regulatory T cell samples, giving an average of approximately 4 million total reads per sample. After sorted cells were lysed in RLT buffer, RNA was extracted with DNase-treated RNeasy Micro or Mini kits, with the choice depending on cell number. To prevent cross-contamination, every cell subset was processed on its own, while patient and healthy donor samples were processed together. The immunoSEQ multiplex PCR was used to amplify TCRB sequences from cDNA, yielding 87-bp fragments that span the CDR3 region. Amplicons were sequenced on the Illumina HiSeq platform. As for the authors' bioinformatics: PCR bias was computationally corrected using synthetic template baselines, reads within Hamming distance 2 were collapsed, and singletons that could not be merged were discarded. By aligning reads against IMGT, V, D and J genes, CDR3 length, and insertions or deletions at six rearrangement sites were assigned. Within each subset, clonotype counts were normalized to sorted cell number, and only after that were true diversity and Gini coefficients computed with the tcR R package. The overlap coefficient, calculated on TCRB nucleotide sequences, was used to quantify repertoire sharing. Out-of-frame TCRB sequences from naive cells were analyzed to stand in for the pre-selection repertoire. What TCRdb holds here is the immuneACCESS table cut down to in-frame rearrangements. Part of the clones is not present; checked against another copy, under half of the missing clones reflect an unresolved V gene, and the others are unexplained. For V, J and clone size, that table is used; D and trimming come from the DNA. This sample comprises 200,000 to 300,000 clones, approximately 20% of them detected only once. The top ten clones comprise less than 0.035% of the sample.

Concerning this clone itself: This clone's antigen is unknown. Qualities for individual bases were not recorded, and no much larger clone is one base off.

Each donor gave one peripheral blood draw, averaging about 100 mL, which was collected into heparinised tubes. Using a panel that included CD45RO, CCR7, CD25, CD127, CD95 and CD27, naive, central memory, regulatory and stem cell-like memory CD4+ T cells were sorted on a BD FACSAria II. Purity was above 98% for every sorted population. PBMCs were separated immediately by Lymphoprep density gradient centrifugation and were stained directly, without being cultured. So that batch effects would be minimized, each experiment stained and sorted samples in pairs, pairing one healthy donor with one patient.

Sequencing was done on a sample of naive CD4+ T cells from blood. According to the study, the label for this sample's cell subset or site signals: true naive CD4+ T cells. This sequence uses TRBV29-1 and TRBJ1-2, and 8 bases in between align with TRBD1. This receptor was identified in a woman aged 40 to 50 with type 1 diabetes. CDR3 protein: CSVQSTGELGYGYTF. The base sequence is TGCAGCGTTCAATCGACAGGGGAGCTCGGCTATGGCTACACCTTC.